In this sample, the clone carrying this TCR beta chain turned up a few times. Its antigen remains unidentified. TCRdb reanalysed the RACE reads using MiXCR and keeps one entry per CDR3 protein. The sample carries approximately 100,000 distinct CDR3 sequences, 9% to 15% recorded once. This sample is part of a study of human T cells and chemical hapten exposure. The overall study: Donors were sensitized with 2% DPC on the upper inner arm.

Points from the study as a whole: There were significantly more large CDR3 similarity clusters among expanded TCRs than among controls.

Time point indicated: pre-sensitization, week 0. The sample's treatment: therapeutic diphenylcyclopropenone sensitization with weekly scalp DPC. Patients had alopecia, were aged 18 to 70, and were not pregnant. After removal of 6 bases from V and 9 bases from J, the junction contained 8 bases not matched to a gene. Per the germline V gene, CDR1 is MNHEY and CDR2 is SVGAGI. CDR3 length: 14 amino acids. This sequence originates from a woman aged 45-65 years with alopecia areata. Some clones in this sample may be carry-over from other donors' samples. The rearrangement uses TRBV6-5 and TRBJ1-5; 10 bases fit TRBD1. The specimen comprised whole blood, sampled in connection with sensitization to the hapten diphenylcyclopropenone (DPC). The DNA for the CDR3 is TGTGCCAGCAGGTCGACAGGGGGCTATGGGCCCCAGCATTTT. Amino acids: CASRSTGGYGPQHF.